These T cell receptor beta chains were read from a single sample in a study of cytomegalovirus exposure and HLA in healthy donors. Assay: immunoSEQ multiplex PCR; the TCRdb copy retains only in-frame clones and omits some. Here the sample spans roughly 140,000 clones, around 83% being singletons. Sequenced input: PBMCs. These receptors were obtained from a middle-aged man in good health and CMV-seropositive. Each CDR3 is given with its conserved first and last residue. A D gene is named only where the DNA matches it firmly. Rows give clone size only sometimes, using once, few, many, or a class for an expanded clone.

v_call	d_call	j_call	clone_size	cdr3_aa	cdr3_nt
TRBV7-8	.	TRBJ1-1	.	CASSLVGGNTEAFF	TGTGCCAGCAGCTTAGTGGGGGGTAACACTGAAGCTTTCTTT
TRBV9	.	TRBJ2-3	.	CASSVGIADFTDTQYF	TGTGCCAGCAGCGTAGGGATAGCGGACTTCACAGATACGCAGTATTTT
TRBV5-1	.	TRBJ1-5	.	CASSLENSGGGNQPQHF	TGCGCCAGCAGCTTGGAAAACTCGGGGGGTGGCAATCAGCCCCAGCATTTT
TRBV30	.	TRBJ1-1	.	CAWRVRTVRTEAFF	TGTGCCTGGAGGGTGAGGACAGTTCGCACTGAAGCTTTCTTT
TRBV18	TRBD1	TRBJ1-1	.	CASSSGTGSMNTEAFF	TGTGCCAGCTCGTCGGGGACAGGGTCTATGAACACTGAAGCTTTCTTT
TRBV5-5	TRBD2	TRBJ2-2	.	CASSWGLAATGELFF	TGTGCCAGCAGCTGGGGACTAGCGGCGACCGGGGAGCTGTTTTTT
TRBV29-1	TRBD1	TRBJ2-7	.	CSVERQGGGEQYF	TGCAGCGTTGAACGACAGGGGGGTGGGGAGCAGTACTTC
TRBV9	.	TRBJ2-2	.	CASISRRPGELFF	TGTGCCAGCATCTCTAGACGGCCCGGGGAGCTGTTTTTT
TRBV9	.	TRBJ2-2	few	CASSVAVTGELFF	TGTGCCAGCAGCGTAGCCGTAACCGGGGAGCTGTTTTTT
TRBV19	TRBD2	TRBJ2-2	.	CASSIALAGHFQGELFF	TGTGCCAGTAGTATAGCCCTAGCGGGACATTTTCAAGGGGAGCTGTTTTTT
TRBV5-5	TRBD1	TRBJ2-7	.	CASSPQTGIVPYEQYF	TGTGCCAGCAGCCCACAGACAGGGATTGTGCCCTACGAGCAGTACTTC
TRBV7-9	.	TRBJ1-1	.	CASSARGGEAFF	TGTGCCAGCAGCGCGCGGGGGGGGGAAGCTTTCTTT
TRBV28	.	TRBJ1-2	.	CASSADTYGYTF	TGTGCCAGCAGTGCGGACACCTATGGCTACACCTTC
TRBV6-5	TRBD1	TRBJ2-5	few	CASGRTGSLETQYF	TGTGCCAGTGGTCGGACAGGGTCGTTGGAGACCCAGTACTTC
TRBV5-1	.	TRBJ2-2	.	CASSLGTVRNTGELFF	TGCGCCAGCAGCTTGGGAACAGTTCGGAACACCGGGGAGCTGTTTTTT
TRBV30	TRBD1	TRBJ2-7	.	CAWSPGQGSEQYF	TGTGCCTGGAGTCCGGGACAGGGGTCCGAGCAGTACTTC
TRBV18	TRBD1	TRBJ1-2	.	CASSRQGGGYTF	TGTGCCAGCTCCCGACAGGGAGGCGGCTACACCTTC
TRBV10-3	.	TRBJ1-1	.	CAISTGSGNTEAFF	TGTGCCATCAGTACAGGGTCCGGGAACACTGAAGCTTTCTTT
TRBV4-3	TRBD1	TRBJ1-2	.	CASSLRQGDNYGYTF	TGCGCCAGCAGCCTCCGACAGGGGGATAACTATGGCTACACCTTC
TRBV27	TRBD2	TRBJ2-5	.	CASSSGLAGVRETQYF	TGTGCCAGTAGTTCGGGACTAGCGGGAGTCAGAGAGACCCAGTACTTC
TRBV4-1	.	TRBJ1-2	.	CASRMEEGRTNYGYTF	TGCGCCAGCAGAATGGAGGAGGGGAGGACTAACTATGGCTACACCTTC
TRBV7-6	.	TRBJ2-7	.	CASSLRAQAPYEQYF	TGTGCCAGCAGCTTACGAGCACAGGCGCCCTACGAGCAGTACTTC
TRBV7-2	TRBD2	TRBJ2-7	.	CASSLSGRAREQYF	TGTGCCAGCAGCTTGAGCGGGAGGGCTCGCGAGCAGTACTTC
TRBV7-6	.	TRBJ2-1	.	CASSSRSTNQNEQFF	TGTGCCAGCAGCTCGAGGTCGACTAACCAGAATGAGCAGTTCTTC
TRBV7-9	.	TRBJ2-1	.	CSSSLVDEQFF	TGTTCCAGCAGCTTAGTCGATGAGCAGTTCTTC
TRBV4-3	TRBD1	TRBJ1-5	.	CASSQDRGRNQPQHF	TGCGCCAGCAGCCAAGACAGGGGGCGGAATCAGCCCCAGCATTTT
TRBV6-1	TRBD1	TRBJ1-2	.	CASRIQGARGYTF	TGTGCCAGCAGGATACAGGGGGCTAGGGGCTACACCTTC
TRBV7-9	.	TRBJ1-4	.	CASSRQLTNEKLFF	TGTGCCAGCAGCCGACAGCTAACTAATGAAAAACTGTTTTTT
TRBV29-1	TRBD1	TRBJ1-1	.	CSVGQGRVAEAFF	TGCAGCGTAGGACAGGGGCGAGTCGCTGAAGCTTTCTTT
TRBV5-1	TRBD1	TRBJ2-5	.	CASSLDGTGEETQYF	TGCGCCAGCAGCTTGGACGGGACAGGGGAAGAGACCCAGTACTTC
TRBV2	.	TRBJ2-1	.	CASSAEVYNEQFF	TGTGCCAGCAGTGCGGAGGTATACAATGAGCAGTTCTTC
TRBV9	.	TRBJ1-4	once	CASSERGFTNEKLFF	TGTGCCAGCAGCGAACGAGGGTTTACTAATGAAAAACTGTTTTTT